This T cell receptor (beta chain) was recovered during a study of blood T cell repertoires in COVID-19. Whole-study context: PBMCs, B-cell-depleted T cells, or T cells were the source of the cDNA or gDNA that made up the material.

CDR1 and CDR2 (germline): SEHNR, FQNEAQ (reference sequence). V shed 0 bases, J shed 2 bases, and the junction held 3 bases outside the gene matches. CDR3 length: 17 amino acids. Sequencing was performed with immunoSEQ multiplex PCR; in TCRdb, only in-frame clones are kept and a portion is missing. The table has approximately 230,000 clones, 70% to 90% seen once; the top ten hold around 6.5%. The source of this sequence is a woman aged 30 to 39 with COVID-19, enrolled during active disease. The rearrangement links TRBV7-9 to TRBJ2-3; TRBD2 aligns across 12 bases. The sample taken for sequencing was peripheral blood. CDR3 sequence: CASSLALAGGFTDTQYF. The CDR3 DNA reads TGTGCCAGCAGCTTAGCGCTAGCGGGAGGGTTCACAGATACGCAGTATTTT.